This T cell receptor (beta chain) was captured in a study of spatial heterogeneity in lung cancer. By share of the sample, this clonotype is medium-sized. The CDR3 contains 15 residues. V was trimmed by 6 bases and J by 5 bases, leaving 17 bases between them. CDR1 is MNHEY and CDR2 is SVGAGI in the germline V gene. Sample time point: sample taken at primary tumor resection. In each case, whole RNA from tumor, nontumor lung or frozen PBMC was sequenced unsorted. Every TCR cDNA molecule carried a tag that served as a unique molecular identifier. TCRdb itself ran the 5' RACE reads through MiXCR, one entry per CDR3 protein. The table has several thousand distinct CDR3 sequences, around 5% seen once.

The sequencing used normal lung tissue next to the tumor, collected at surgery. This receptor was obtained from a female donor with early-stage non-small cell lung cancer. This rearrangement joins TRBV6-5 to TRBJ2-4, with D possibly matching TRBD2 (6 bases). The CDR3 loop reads CASSKAGFSQNIQYF. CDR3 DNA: TGTGCCAGCAGCAAGGCGGGGTTTAGTCAAAACATTCAGTACTTC.